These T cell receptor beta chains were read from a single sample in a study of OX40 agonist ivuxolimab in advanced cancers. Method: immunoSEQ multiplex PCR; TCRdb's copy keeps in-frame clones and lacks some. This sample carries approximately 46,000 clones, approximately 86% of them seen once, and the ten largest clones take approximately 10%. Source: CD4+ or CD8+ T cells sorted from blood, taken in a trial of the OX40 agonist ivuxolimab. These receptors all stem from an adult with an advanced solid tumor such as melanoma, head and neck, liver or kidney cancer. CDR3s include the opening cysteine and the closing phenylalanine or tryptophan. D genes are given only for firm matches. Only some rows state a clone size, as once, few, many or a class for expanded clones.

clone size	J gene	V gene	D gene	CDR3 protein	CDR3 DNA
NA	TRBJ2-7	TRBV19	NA	CASSMTASYEQYF	TGTGCCAGTAGTATGACAGCTTCCTACGAGCAGTACTTC
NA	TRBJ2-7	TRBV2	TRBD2	CASSQTGGLSYEQYF	TGTGCCAGCAGTCAAACGGGGGGACTCTCCTACGAGCAGTACTTC
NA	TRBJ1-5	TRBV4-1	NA	CASSQQGGQLSQPQHF	TGCGCCAGCAGCCAACAGGGCGGACAGCTCTCTCAGCCCCAGCATTTT
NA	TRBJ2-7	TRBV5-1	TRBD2	CASSPEPLAAYEQYF	TGCGCCAGCAGCCCGGAACCACTAGCGGCCTACGAGCAGTACTTC
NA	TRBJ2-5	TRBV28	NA	CASSFGVGETQYF	TGTGCCAGCAGTTTCGGAGTGGGGGAGACCCAGTACTTC
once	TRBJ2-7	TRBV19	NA	CASSISQGGGSYEQYF	TGTGCCAGTAGTATTTCTCAGGGAGGTGGTTCCTACGAGCAGTACTTC
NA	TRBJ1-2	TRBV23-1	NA	CASTSWQILGGYTF	TGCGCCAGCACTTCTTGGCAGATACTGGGTGGCTACACCTTC
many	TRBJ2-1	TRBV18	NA	CASSPWTGYNEQFF	TGTGCCAGCTCACCGTGGACGGGGTACAATGAGCAGTTCTTC
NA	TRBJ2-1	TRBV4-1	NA	CASSSNFLQGTEQFF	TGCGCCAGCAGCTCCAATTTTCTCCAGGGGACTGAGCAGTTCTTC
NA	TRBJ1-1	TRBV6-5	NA	CASSYSTAAAEAFF	TGTGCCAGCAGTTACTCGACTGCGGCGGCCGAAGCTTTCTTT
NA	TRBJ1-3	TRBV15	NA	CATSPISGNTIYF	TGTGCCACCAGCCCTATCTCTGGAAACACCATATATTTT
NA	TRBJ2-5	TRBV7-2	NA	CASSLRAGLQETQYF	TGTGCCAGCAGCTTAAGGGCGGGGCTGCAAGAGACCCAGTACTTC
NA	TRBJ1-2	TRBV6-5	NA	CASSYSTYTF	TGTGCCAGCAGTTACTCGACCTACACCTTC
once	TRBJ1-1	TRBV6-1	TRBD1	CASTGGRTEAFF	TGTGCCAGTACAGGGGGCCGCACTGAAGCTTTCTTT
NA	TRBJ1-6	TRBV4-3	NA	CASSQDVAGSGNSPLHF	TGCGCCAGCAGCCAAGACGTCGCCGGCAGCGGCAATTCACCCCTCCACTTT
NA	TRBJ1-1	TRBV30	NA	CARDEAFF	TGTGCCCGAGATGAAGCTTTCTTT
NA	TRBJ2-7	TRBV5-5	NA	CASSLRPPSSYEQYF	TGTGCCAGCAGCCTCCGGCCTCCAAGCTCCTACGAGCAGTACTTC
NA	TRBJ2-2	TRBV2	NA	CASSWDGPTGELFF	TGTGCCAGCAGCTGGGACGGCCCCACCGGGGAGCTGTTTTTT
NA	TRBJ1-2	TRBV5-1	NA	CASRSPREDYGYTF	TGCGCCAGCAGGTCCCCGCGGGAGGACTATGGCTACACCTTC
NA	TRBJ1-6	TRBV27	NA	CASSSGVSSPLHF	TGTGCCAGCAGTTCGGGAGTAAGTTCACCCCTCCACTTT
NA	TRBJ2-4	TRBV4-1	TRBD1	CASSRTTGVNIQYF	TGCGCCAGCAGCCGGACGACAGGGGTAAACATTCAGTACTTC
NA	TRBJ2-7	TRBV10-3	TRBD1	CAISESIAGQGGEQYF	TGTGCCATCAGTGAGTCGATCGCGGGACAGGGCGGCGAGCAGTACTTC
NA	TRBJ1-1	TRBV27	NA	CASSLRGNTEAFF	TGTGCCAGCAGTTTACGTGGGAACACTGAAGCTTTCTTT
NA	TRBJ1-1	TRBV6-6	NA	CASSYLGQGNTEAFF	TGTGCCAGCAGTTACCTAGGGCAGGGGAACACTGAAGCTTTCTTT
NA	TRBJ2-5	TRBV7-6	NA	CASSYRGQGGFETQYF	TGTGCCAGCAGTTATCGGGGGCAGGGGGGTTTTGAGACCCAGTACTTC
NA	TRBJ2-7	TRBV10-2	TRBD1	CASSGDRSYEQYF	TGCGCCAGCAGTGGGGACAGATCCTACGAGCAGTACTTC
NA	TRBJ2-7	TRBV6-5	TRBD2	CASNPSGGVGEQYF	TGTGCCAGCAATCCTAGCGGGGGGGTTGGGGAGCAGTACTTC
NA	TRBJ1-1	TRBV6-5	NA	CASSFRDRAFF	TGTGCCAGCAGCTTTAGGGATCGGGCTTTCTTT
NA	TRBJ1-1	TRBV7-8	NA	CASSLQGSSTEAFF	TGTGCCAGCAGCTTACAGGGTAGTAGCACTGAAGCTTTCTTT
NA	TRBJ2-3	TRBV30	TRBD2	CAWLQAGGPADTQYF	TGTGCCTGGCTTCAAGCGGGAGGGCCTGCAGATACGCAGTATTTT
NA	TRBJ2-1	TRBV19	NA	CASSAAFYNEQFF	TGTGCCAGTAGTGCCGCTTTCTACAATGAGCAGTTCTTC
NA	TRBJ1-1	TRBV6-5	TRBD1	CASTSGGTEAFF	TGTGCCAGCACCTCAGGGGGCACTGAAGCTTTCTTT
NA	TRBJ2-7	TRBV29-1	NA	CSVETSIGAGEQYF	TGCAGCGTTGAAACGAGTATAGGGGCCGGCGAGCAGTACTTC
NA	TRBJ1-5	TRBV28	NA	CASSLSRGRQPQHF	TGTGCCAGCAGTTTATCCAGGGGTCGGCAGCCCCAGCACTTT
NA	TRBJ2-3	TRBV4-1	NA	CASSPYPRGGASTDTQYF	TGCGCCAGCAGCCCGTACCCCAGGGGGGGAGCTAGCACAGATACGCAGTATTTT
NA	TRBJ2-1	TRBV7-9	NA	CASSLRAVLDNEQFF	TGTGCCAGCAGCTTAAGGGCAGTGCTGGACAATGAGCAGTTCTTC
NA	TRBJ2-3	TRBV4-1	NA	CASSQDMVAPSTDTQYF	TGCGCCAGCAGCCAAGATATGGTAGCGCCGAGCACAGATACGCAGTATTTT
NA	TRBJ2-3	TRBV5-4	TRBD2	CASSEVTGTISTDTQYF	TGTGCCAGCAGCGAGGTAACCGGGACTATTAGCACAGATACGCAGTATTTT
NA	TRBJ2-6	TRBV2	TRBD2	CASSDWEGTMGANVLTF	TGTGCCAGCAGTGACTGGGAGGGGACCATGGGGGCCAACGTCCTGACTTTC
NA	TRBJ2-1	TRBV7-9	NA	CASSLAPGDSYNEQFF	TGTGCCAGCAGCTTAGCTCCAGGGGACTCCTACAATGAGCAGTTCTTC
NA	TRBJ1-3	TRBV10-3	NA	CAIRGPGRQNISGNTIYF	TGTGCCATCAGGGGTCCCGGGAGGCAAAACATCTCTGGAAACACCATATATTTT
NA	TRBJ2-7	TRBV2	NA	CASTQGHEQYF	TGTGCCAGCACTCAGGGCCACGAGCAGTACTTC
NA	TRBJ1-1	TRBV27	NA	CASGEYRRVATEAFF	TGTGCCAGCGGAGAATACCGCAGGGTGGCCACTGAAGCTTTCTTT
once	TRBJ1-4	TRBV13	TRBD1	CASSFDRGNEKLFF	TGTGCCAGCAGCTTCGACAGGGGAAATGAAAAACTGTTTTTT
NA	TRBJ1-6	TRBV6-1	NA	CASSDQGTVYSPLHF	TGTGCCAGCAGTGACCAGGGTACCGTGTATTCACCCCTCCACTTT
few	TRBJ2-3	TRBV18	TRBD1	CASSLRQGHYTDTQYF	TGTGCCAGCTCACTTAGACAGGGGCATTACACAGATACGCAGTATTTT
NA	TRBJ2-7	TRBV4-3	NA	CASSQDIRGYEQYF	TGCGCCAGCAGCCAAGATATCAGGGGCTACGAGCAGTACTTC
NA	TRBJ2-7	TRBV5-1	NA	CASSQGTGYEQYF	TGCGCCAGCAGCCAGGGGACTGGATACGAGCAGTACTTC
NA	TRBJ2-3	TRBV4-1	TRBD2	CASSPRGLPSTDTQYF	TGCGCCAGCAGCCCAAGGGGACTACCTAGCACAGATACGCAGTATTTT
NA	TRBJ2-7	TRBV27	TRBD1	CASSVVRTGGNEQYF	TGTGCCAGCAGCGTGGTGAGGACAGGGGGCAACGAGCAGTACTTC
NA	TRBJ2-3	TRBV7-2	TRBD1	CASSRTLSGTGFSDTQYF	TGTGCCAGCAGCCGTACATTATCCGGGACAGGGTTCTCAGATACGCAGTATTTT
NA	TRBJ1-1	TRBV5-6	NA	CASSSWTENTEAFF	TGTGCCAGCAGCTCCTGGACAGAGAACACTGAAGCTTTCTTT
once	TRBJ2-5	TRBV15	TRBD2	CATSRDRAGEGETQYF	TGTGCCACCAGCAGAGACAGGGCGGGGGAAGGGGAGACCCAGTACTTC
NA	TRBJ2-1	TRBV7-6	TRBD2	CASGAGGAYNEQFF	TGTGCCAGCGGAGCGGGAGGGGCCTACAATGAGCAGTTCTTC
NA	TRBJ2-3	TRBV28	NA	CASSFGATDTQYF	TGTGCCAGCAGTTTTGGGGCGACAGATACGCAGTATTTT
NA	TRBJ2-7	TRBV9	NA	CASTSAGGQYF	TGTGCCAGCACCTCCGCCGGTGGGCAGTACTTC
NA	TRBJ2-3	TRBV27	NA	CASRTSTDTQYF	TGTGCCAGCAGAACTAGCACAGATACGCAGTATTTT
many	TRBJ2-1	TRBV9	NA	CASSVGGWDEQFF	TGTGCCAGCAGCGTAGGGGGCTGGGATGAGCAGTTCTTC
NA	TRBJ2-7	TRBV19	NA	CASSGTATSPEQYF	TGTGCCAGTAGCGGGACCGCGACTAGTCCCGAGCAGTACTTC